Following are 10 T cell receptor beta chains from one sample sequenced in a study of spatial heterogeneity in lung cancer. TCRdb reprocessed the 5' RACE reads with MiXCR, giving one entry per CDR3 protein. Seen here are more than 10,000 distinct CDR3 sequences, 4.5% to 6% observed once, and the top ten hold roughly 10%. Time point indicated: sample taken at primary tumor resection. These TCRs are of unknown antigen specificity. General observations from the study: Intratumoral expanded alpha and beta TCR counts were found to track tumor mutation counts.

The sequences come from lung tumor tissue, collected at surgery. Receptors originate from a female donor with early-stage non-small cell lung cancer.

This chain connects TRBV7-6 to TRBJ2-1; 14 nucleotides agree with TRBD2. After removal of 4 bases from V and 3 bases from J, the junction contained 8 bases not matched to a gene. Germline-derived CDR1 and CDR2 are SGHVS and FNYEAQ. This CDR3 contains 18 residues. The CDR3 DNA follows: TGTGCCAGCAGCTCCCAGACTAGCGGGAGGGACAACTACAATGAGCAGTTCTTC. As protein: CASSSQTSGRDNYNEQFF. The full variable domain, rest sourced from reference TRBV7-6 and TRBJ2-1, is GAGVSQSPRYKVTKRGQDVALRCDPISGHVSLYWYRQALGQGPEFLTYFNYEAQQDKSGLPNDRFSAERPEGSISTLTIQRTEQRDSAMYRCASSSQTSGRDNYNEQFFGPGTRLTVL.

This clonotype showed up many times. CDR3 protein: CASSRTGNSYEQYF. The CDR3 DNA is TGTGCCAGCAGCCGGACAGGGAACTCCTACGAGCAGTACTTC. The chain carries TRBV7-9 and TRBJ2-7; the match to TRBD1 covers 8 bases. The V and J ends lost 5 bases and 0 bases, in that order; junction bases with no gene match: 3. Germline lookup yields CDR1 SEHNR and CDR2 FQNEAQ (reference sequence). This CDR3 is 14 amino acids long.

This clonotype has a count of ten or more. The V call is TRBV6-1, the J call TRBJ2-1; 10 nucleotides line up with TRBD2. CDR1 is MNHNS and CDR2 is SASEGT in the germline V gene. The junction had 4 bases not matched to a gene; V was cut back by 6 bases and J by 2 bases. The CDR3 is 15 amino acids. CDR3 sequence reads: CASRELAGAYNEQFF. The CDR3 coding sequence is TGTGCCAGCAGGGAGCTAGCGGGGGCCTACAATGAGCAGTTCTTC.

By frequency in the sample, this clonotype is medium-sized. V usage is TRBV2 and J usage is TRBJ2-7; D is ambiguous. Germline-derived CDR1 and CDR2 are SNHLY and FYNNEI. CDR3 size: 12 residues. The V end was cut by 7 bases, the J end by 2 bases, with 9 bases between. The CDR3 DNA reads as TGTGCCAGCAACCGGGTACCCTACGAGCAGTACTTC. Translation: CASNRVPYEQYF.

This clonotype was detected many times. V and J are TRBV7-2 and TRBJ2-5, with a weak D call TRBD2 (6 bases). V was shortened by 5 bases and J by 2 bases, with 9 bases between the two germline ends. The CDR3 is 13 residues long. Germline V gene data show CDR1 as SGHTA and CDR2 as FQGNSA. This chain's CDR3 is CASSRLGQETQYF. CDR3 nucleotides: TGTGCCAGCAGCCGACTAGGGCAAGAGACCCAGTACTTC.

Many counts were recorded for this clonotype. This sequence joins TRBV12-3 or TRBV12-4 and TRBJ2-2; D remains unclear. The CDR3 has 14 amino acids. Trimming removed 3 bases at V and 1 base at J, with 6 bases between. CDR3 residues: CASSLAGNTGELFF. The CDR3 DNA reads as TGTGCCAGCAGTTTGGCAGGGAACACCGGGGAGCTGTTTTTT.

This clonotype was counted many times. The V call is TRBV24-1, the J call TRBJ1-1; possible D gene TRBD1, 6 bases. Germline lookup yields CDR1 KGHDR and CDR2 SFDVKD. This CDR3 is 17 amino acids long. V gave up 5 bases and J gave up 5 bases, with 23 bases separating them. The chain's CDR3 is CATSVIGEGGPRTEAFF. The CDR3 bases are TGTGCCACCAGTGTAATTGGGGAGGGGGGCCCGAGGACTGAAGCTTTCTTT.

This clonotype was counted many times. The chain carries TRBV5-1 and TRBJ2-7; 9 nucleotides line up with TRBD2. J gave up 2 bases and V 4 bases, and 7 bases lay outside the gene matches. This CDR3 region has 15 residues. Germline V gives CDR1 SGHRS, CDR2 YFSETQ. The CDR3: CASSPRTSVAYEQYF. The CDR3 nucleotides read TGCGCCAGCAGCCCCCGGACTAGCGTAGCCTACGAGCAGTACTTC.

There are many counts of this clonotype. The genes are TRBV30 and TRBJ2-3, with TRBD1 matching over 8 bases. The CDR3 runs to 17 residues. V lost 0 bases to trimming and J lost 1 base; unmatched junction nucleotides: 9. Germline V gene lookup returns CDR1 GTSNPN and CDR2 SVGIG (reference sequence). CDR3 protein: CAWSVPLDRVGTDTQYF. DNA of the CDR3: TGTGCCTGGAGTGTACCCCTGGACAGGGTGGGCACAGATACGCAGTATTTT.

This clonotype was counted at least ten times. This chain uses TRBV12-3 or TRBV12-4 with TRBJ2-1, with TRBD2 matching 8 bases. V lost 6 bases, J lost 8 bases, and 9 bases stayed unmatched. The CDR3 runs to 14 residues. The CDR3 DNA is TGTGCCAGCAGACCCGAGCGGGGGTGGGATGAGCAGTTCTTC. It encodes CASRPERGWDEQFF.